The 10 T cell receptor beta chains in this list originate from one sample, sequenced in a study of CD4 T cells in relation to SARS-CoV-2 and coronaviruses. No antigen has been identified for these receptors. The unexposed donors gave CD4+ T cells in about 2011-2019, prior to COVID-19. The cells were cultured for about 10 days before CD4+ T cells were isolated. Sequencing used immunoSEQ multiplex PCR; TCRdb keeps in-frame clones, though not all of them. This table holds tens of thousands of clones, over 65% found once. What was sequenced was CD4+ T cells from PBMCs, cultured in vitro. These receptor sequences come from a human donor in good health.

This clone came up a few times. The gene calls are TRBV6-5 and TRBJ1-1; no firm D call. The germline CDR1 and CDR2 sequences are MNHEY and SVGAGI. V was pared by 0 bases and J by 5 bases, with 10 bases between. This CDR3 is built from 14 residues. Here the CDR3 DNA reads TGTGCCAGCAGTTACTCGACGGGGAGGACTGAAGCTTTCTTT. Translation gives CASSYSTGRTEAFF.

This chain uses TRBV18 with TRBJ1-5; tentative D call: TRBD1 (5 bases). Trimming pared 3 bases from V and 7 bases from J, leaving 10 bases between. This CDR3 contains 13 residues. Germline V gene lookup returns CDR1 KGHSH and CDR2 LQKENI. The CDR3 DNA is TGTGCCAGCTCACCGACGGCAGGGCAGCCCCAGCATTTT. This codes for CASSPTAGQPQHF.

The chain recombines TRBV10-1 with TRBJ2-1, with TRBD2 matching 7 bases. The CDR3 sequence is 14 residues long. Germline loops: CDR1 WNHNN, CDR2 SYGVQD (reference sequence). V lost 7 bases to trimming and J lost 0 bases; unmatched junction nucleotides: 3. CDR3 DNA: TGCGCCAGCACCGGGGGGAGCTCCTACAATGAGCAGTTCTTC. This encodes CASTGGSSYNEQFF.

In its sample, this clone was seen a few times. The CDR3 sequence: CASSQPLANEQFF. The CDR3 DNA follows: TGTGCCAGCAGCCAACCTTTAGCGAATGAGCAGTTCTTC. The J gene is TRBJ2-1, the V gene TRBV3-1 (or the pseudogene TRBV3-2); tentatively, D is TRBD2 (5 bases). The CDR3 runs to 13 residues. CDR1 and CDR2 from the germline V gene are LGHDT and YNNKEL (reference sequence). V was trimmed by 2 bases and J by 7 bases, leaving 9 bases between them.

The J gene is TRBJ2-1, the V gene TRBV2; TRBD1 agrees at 7 bases. This CDR3 has 16 amino acids. The J segment lost 2 bases and the V segment lost 10 bases, leaving 14 bases of the junction unmatched. In germline, CDR1 is SNHLY, CDR2 FYNNEI. The CDR3 reads CATTRSLGGPYNEQFF. The DNA of the CDR3 is TGTGCCACCACACGCTCGTTAGGGGGCCCCTACAATGAGCAGTTCTTC. The variable domain in full, completed from reference TRBV2 and TRBJ2-1, reads EPEVTQTPSHQVTQMGQEVILRCVPISNHLYFYWYRQILGQKVEFLVSFYNNEISEKSEIFDDQFSVERPDGSNFTLKIRSTKLEDSAMYFCATTRSLGGPYNEQFFGPGTRLTVL.

V usage is TRBV4-3 and J usage is TRBJ2-3; weak D call: TRBD2 (6 bases). CDR3 size: 18 residues. Trimming took 0 bases from V and 0 from J, leaving 16 bases between them. Germline V gene data show CDR1 as LGHNA and CDR2 as YSLEER. CDR3: CASSQDLVRGTSTDTQYF. CDR3 bases: TGCGCCAGCAGCCAAGATTTGGTCCGGGGGACTAGCACAGATACGCAGTATTTT.

The chain is built from TRBV19 and TRBJ1-6; 7 nucleotides agree with TRBD1. This CDR3 is built from 16 residues. CDR1 LNHDA and CDR2 SQIVND come from the germline V gene (reference sequence). The ends lost 4 bases at V and 7 bases at J; junction bases unmatched: 10. CDR3 in amino acids: CASSNTGAGRNSPLHF. CDR3 DNA: TGTGCCAGTAGTAACACAGGGGCTGGTAGAAATTCACCCCTCCACTTT.

This clone was detected only once. The chain employs TRBV6-2 or TRBV6-3 and TRBJ2-7, with TRBD2 matching over 7 bases. The trim removed 2 bases at V and 0 bases at J, leaving 7 bases unmatched. The CDR3 length is 16 residues. The germline CDR1 and CDR2 sequences are MNHEY and SVGEGT. This chain's CDR3 is CASSYPTRTSSYEQYF. The CDR3 DNA is TGTGCCAGCAGTTACCCGACTCGGACTAGCTCCTACGAGCAGTACTTC.

This sequence joins TRBV7-9 and TRBJ1-6; tentatively, D is TRBD1 (5 bases). Trimming cost V 2 bases and J 9 bases, with 14 bases left between them. The CDR3 spans 15 residues. Germline V gene data show CDR1 as SEHNR and CDR2 as FQNEAQ (reference sequence). In DNA form, the CDR3 reads TGTGCCAGCAGCTTAAGGGCAGGGAGGTCTTCACCCCTCCACTTT. Protein: CASSLRAGRSSPLHF.

This chain joins TRBV6-5 and TRBJ2-1; TRBD2 might be the D (5 bases). CDR1 MNHEY and CDR2 SVGAGI come from the germline V gene. There are 14 residues in the CDR3. Trimming shortened V by 2 bases and J by 4 bases, and 9 bases separated the two germline ends. CDR3 residues: CASSYTEAYNEQFF. DNA for the CDR3: TGTGCCAGCAGTTACACGGAGGCTTACAATGAGCAGTTCTTC.